The next 23 T cell receptor beta chains were all read from a single sample in a study of cytomegalovirus exposure and HLA in healthy donors. PCR was performed using 60 Vbeta and 13 Jbeta primers. Measured with immunoSEQ multiplex PCR; TCRdb has only the in-frame clones, and not every one. The table includes some 180,000 clones, roughly 80% detected once. Sequencing was done on a sample of PBMCs. Receptor source: a girl aged 5 to 17 in good health and CMV-seropositive.

The V call is TRBV7-9, the J call TRBJ1-1; tentatively, D is TRBD1 (6 bases). The germline V and J ends were trimmed by 5 bases and 10 bases, with 20 bases remaining between them. CDR1 and CDR2 (germline): SEHNR, FQNEAQ (reference sequence). This CDR3 is built from 14 residues. The CDR3 loop reads CASSTQGNLARAFF. In DNA, the CDR3 is TGTGCCAGCAGCACCCAGGGGAATCTGGCCAGAGCTTTCTTT.

V and J are TRBV7-9 and TRBJ1-2; 9 nucleotides align to TRBD1. Germline V CDR1 and CDR2: SEHNR, FQNEAQ (reference sequence). The CDR3 covers 16 residues. V lost 5 bases to trimming and J lost 2 bases; unmatched junction nucleotides: 9. CDR3 protein: CASSDRDRDYNYGYTF. CDR3 in DNA: TGTGCCAGCAGCGACCGGGACAGGGATTACAACTATGGCTACACCTTC.

The chain has TRBV20-1 and TRBJ2-7; 9 nucleotides match TRBD2. The germline CDR1 and CDR2 sequences are DFQATT and SNEGSKA (reference sequence). This CDR3 spans 11 amino acids. This CDR3 is CSGLAGHEQYF. The CDR3 coding sequence is TGCAGCGGGCTAGCGGGACACGAGCAGTACTTC.

V and J are TRBV5-6 and TRBJ2-1; possibly TRBD2 for D (5 bases). Trimming removed 4 bases at V and 8 bases at J, with 16 bases between. CDR3 length equals 14 residues. Germline V gives CDR1 SGHDT, CDR2 YYEEEE. The CDR3 nucleotides read TGTGCCAGCAGCGAGACTAACTCGCGCGATGAGCAGTTCTTC. Its translation is CASSETNSRDEQFF.

The chain has TRBV30 and TRBJ2-1; TRBD1 aligns across 10 bases. Germline lookup yields CDR1 GTSNPN and CDR2 SVGIG (reference sequence). This CDR3 spans 14 amino acids. J was trimmed by 6 bases and V by 3 bases; bases with no gene match: 5. Here the CDR3 DNA reads TGTGCCTGGAGCGGGACAGGGGTTACCAATGAGCAGTTCTTC. This translates into CAWSGTGVTNEQFF.

The V gene is TRBV4-1, the J gene TRBJ2-7, with 8 bases lining up with TRBD2. The J segment lost 5 bases and the V segment lost 0 bases, leaving 9 bases of the junction unmatched. There are 16 residues in the CDR3. The germline V gene has CDR1 MGHRA and CDR2 YSYEKL. The CDR3 reads CASSQDPGGKGNEQYF. For the CDR3, the DNA is TGCGCCAGCAGCCAAGATCCGGGAGGGAAAGGCAACGAGCAGTACTTC.

The chain combines TRBV27 with TRBJ2-6; D ambiguous. Between the trimmed V and J ends, which lost 3 bases and 0 bases, there was a span of 6 bases. The CDR3 loop spans 15 amino acids. Per the germline V gene, CDR1 is MNHEY and CDR2 is SMNVEV (reference sequence). The DNA of the CDR3 is TGTGCCAGCAGTTTCTTGAGCTCTGGGGCCAACGTCCTGACTTTC. It specifies CASSFLSSGANVLTF. The variable domain in full, completed from reference TRBV27 and TRBJ2-6, reads EAQVTQNPRYLITVTGKKLTVTCSQNMNHEYMSWYRQDPGLGLRQIYYSMNVEVTDKGDVPEGYKVSRKEKRNFPLILESPSPNQTSLYFCASSFLSSGANVLTFGAGSRLTVL.

V gene TRBV7-2 combines with J gene TRBJ1-5, with 8 bases identical to TRBD1. The CDR3 spans 15 residues. V shed 1 base, J shed 1 base, and the junction held 0 bases outside the gene matches. CDR1 and CDR2 (germline): SGHTA, FQGNSA. CDR3 nucleotide sequence: TGTGCCAGCAGCTTAGACAGGGGGAGCAATCAGCCCCAGCATTTT. Protein: CASSLDRGSNQPQHF.

The chain employs TRBV7-2 and TRBJ2-6; TRBD2 is a possible D gene (6 bases). The CDR3 consists of 17 residues. V gave up 5 bases and J gave up 1 base, with 15 bases separating them. CDR1 is SGHTA, CDR2 FQGNSA, per germline. DNA of the CDR3: TGTGCCAGCAGCCTATTCTGGGGGGAGTCTGGGGCCAACGTCCTGACTTTC. Its translation is CASSLFWGESGANVLTF.

This chain connects TRBV2 to TRBJ2-1; 8 nucleotides match TRBD2. Germline CDR1 reads SNHLY; CDR2 reads FYNNEI. The CDR3 loop spans 14 amino acids. The V segment lost 6 bases and the J segment 7 bases; nucleotides outside the gene matches: 8. CDR3 nucleotides: TGTGCCAGCAGGCAACTAGCGGAGACGAATGAGCAGTTCTTC. Protein product: CASRQLAETNEQFF.

This chain joins TRBV10-1 and TRBJ2-5; no reliable D call. V was cut by 6 bases and J by 4 bases, with 9 bases left in between. The length of the CDR3 is 12 residues. Looked up from germline, CDR1 is WNHNN and CDR2 is SYGVQD (reference sequence). The CDR3 reads CASSPNGETQYF. CDR3 in DNA: TGCGCCAGCAGCCCCAACGGAGAGACCCAGTACTTC.

The chain joins TRBV2 to TRBJ1-2; D is undetermined. The germline CDR1 and CDR2 sequences are SNHLY and FYNNEI. Trimming left V 4 bases short and J 7 bases short, with 10 bases between. CDR3 length: 12 residues. The CDR3 coding sequence is TGTGCCAGCAGTGGTTGGGGAGGTGGCTACACCTTC. Translation: CASSGWGGGYTF.

The J gene is TRBJ1-2, the V gene TRBV7-2, with a possible D match to TRBD1 (5 bases). Trimming took off 5 bases at V and 8 bases at J, with 12 bases between the two ends. The CDR3 length is 12 residues. The germline V gene has CDR1 SGHTA and CDR2 FQGNSA. In DNA form, the CDR3 reads TGTGCCAGCAGCCGGGGCGGGGGGGGCTACACCTTC. It codes for CASSRGGGGYTF.

This chain connects TRBV5-1 to TRBJ2-2, with 8 bases identical to TRBD2. Looked up from germline, CDR1 is SGHRS and CDR2 is YFSETQ. This CDR3 is 15 amino acids long. J was trimmed by 5 bases and V by 4 bases; bases with no gene match: 7. The CDR3 coding sequence is TGCGCCAGCAGCCCCGGGACTAGTCGGACCGGGGAGCTGTTTTTT. Translating it yields CASSPGTSRTGELFF.

The J gene is TRBJ2-7, the V gene TRBV7-9; the D is unclear. From germline, CDR1 is SEHNR and CDR2 FQNEAQ (reference sequence). CDR3 length: 12 residues. V dropped 2 bases and J dropped 2 bases, with 4 bases sitting between them. CDR3 loop: CASSLSAYEQYF. The CDR3 DNA reads TGTGCCAGCAGCTTAAGCGCCTACGAGCAGTACTTC.

The chain couples TRBV2 to TRBJ2-2; D uncertain. Trimming pared 5 bases from V and 7 bases from J, leaving 5 bases between. The CDR3 has 11 amino acids. Germline V gene lookup returns CDR1 SNHLY and CDR2 FYNNEI. The CDR3 loop is CASSFLGELFF. CDR3 nucleotides: TGTGCCAGCAGTTTTCTCGGGGAGCTGTTTTTT.

This clone appeared a single time. This chain connects TRBV6-1 to TRBJ2-2, with TRBD2 matching over 12 bases. Germline-derived CDR1 and CDR2 are MNHNS and SASEGT. V shed 1 base, J shed 0 bases, and the junction held 9 bases outside the gene matches. The CDR3 contains 20 residues. CDR3 sequence reads: CASSEGTGLAGIANTGELFF. The CDR3 bases are TGTGCCAGCAGTGAAGGGACGGGACTAGCGGGCATCGCGAACACCGGGGAGCTGTTTTTT.

This chain uses TRBV6-6 with TRBJ2-3; no definite D call. Deletions cut 0 bases from V and 6 bases from J, with 13 bases between. Germline lookup yields CDR1 MNHNY and CDR2 SVGAGI (reference sequence). This CDR3 region has 15 residues. The CDR3: CASSYSGWVKDTQYF. The CDR3 DNA reads as TGTGCCAGCAGTTACTCGGGCTGGGTTAAGGATACGCAGTATTTT.

CDR3 DNA sequence: TGTGCCAGCAGCTTAACCGGGACAGGGATCTACGAGCAGTACTTC. As protein: CASSLTGTGIYEQYF. The gene calls are TRBV11-3 and TRBJ2-7; 9 bases align to TRBD1. CDR1 SGHNT and CDR2 YENEEA come from the germline V gene. After removal of 2 bases from V and 3 bases from J, the junction contained 5 bases not matched to a gene. This CDR3 comprises 15 residues. Together with reference TRBV11-3 and TRBJ2-7, the CDR3 gives the full variable domain: EAGVVQSPRYKIIEKKQPVAFWCNPISGHNTLYWYLQNLGQGPELLIRYENEEAVDDSQLPKDRFSAERLKGVDSTLKIQPAELGDSAVYLCASSLTGTGIYEQYFGPGTRLTVT.

The V and J genes are TRBV10-3 and TRBJ2-5, with D tentatively TRBD2 (5 bases). From germline, CDR1 is ENHRY and CDR2 SYGVKD. This CDR3 is built from 14 residues. Between the trimmed V and J ends, which lost 3 bases and 5 bases, there was a span of 13 bases. This CDR3 reads CAISDPGSSETQYF. The DNA for the CDR3 is TGTGCCATCAGTGACCCGGGGAGCTCGGAGACCCAGTACTTC.

This clone was found once. The V gene is TRBV4-3, the J gene TRBJ1-2; D perhaps matches TRBD1 (5 bases). Germline CDR1 reads LGHNA; CDR2 reads YSLEER. V shed 0 bases and J shed 0 bases, with 11 bases lying between them. The CDR3 is made up of 16 amino acids. This CDR3 is CASSQDVTGANYGYTF. CDR3 nucleotide sequence: TGCGCCAGCAGCCAAGATGTAACAGGAGCTAACTATGGCTACACCTTC.

The chain uses TRBV29-1 and TRBJ1-5; weak D call: TRBD1 (6 bases). Germline-derived CDR1 and CDR2 are SQVTM and ANQGSEA. The CDR3 runs 13 residues. The germline V and J ends were trimmed by 5 bases and 0 bases, with 8 bases remaining between them. The DNA of the CDR3 is TGCAGCGTTCGGACAGATAGCAATCAGCCCCAGCATTTT. It encodes CSVRTDSNQPQHF.

The rearrangement joins TRBV27 to TRBJ2-7; a possible D gene is TRBD2 (6 bases). V was trimmed by 0 bases and J by 1 base, leaving 13 bases between them. The CDR3 is made up of 16 amino acids. In germline, CDR1 is MNHEY, CDR2 SMNVEV (reference sequence). This CDR3 reads CASSLSPREFSYEQYF. In DNA, the CDR3 is TGTGCCAGCAGTTTATCCCCCCGGGAGTTTTCCTACGAGCAGTACTTC.